The 15 T cell receptor beta chains given below trace back to one sample, sequenced in a study of blood T cell repertoires in COVID-19 (dated by TCRdb to 2018 to 2020). Library preparation used the immunoSEQ multiplex PCR assay. TCRdb stores this immuneACCESS table with in-frame sequences only. Part of the clones is absent; in the studies checked, under half of the shortfall reflects unresolved V genes, and no reason is known for the rest. The sample table shows about 320,000 clones, and roughly nine tenths are seen once. Of the sample, 2% to 3% falls within the top ten clones. Sequenced material: PBMCs or T cells enriched from blood (not recorded which). These TCRs come from a man aged 55 to 70 who had recovered from COVID-19.

The chain has TRBV5-6 and TRBJ1-2; D possibly corresponds to TRBD1 (6 bases). V lost 2 bases, J lost 5 bases, and 16 bases lay in between. Germline CDR1 reads SGHDT; CDR2 reads YYEEEE. This CDR3 comprises 15 residues. The CDR3 is CASSFKAGAGYGYTF. CDR3 coding DNA: TGTGCCAGCAGCTTCAAGGCGGGGGCAGGGTATGGCTACACCTTC.

The chain uses TRBV7-2 and TRBJ1-1, with D maybe TRBD1 (6 bases). This CDR3 is 15 amino acids long. Germline assignment: CDR1 SGHTA and CDR2 FQGNSA. V lost 6 bases and J lost 5, with 19 bases in between. The CDR3 nucleotides read TGTGCCAGCAGTCTAGTTTGGGGGCTGGGGACTGAAGCTTTCTTT. Residues: CASSLVWGLGTEAFF. Full variable domain (remainder filled in from reference TRBV7-2 and TRBJ1-1): GAGVSQSPSNKVTEKGKDVELRCDPISGHTALYWYRQSLGQGLEFLIYFQGNSAPDKSGLPSDRFSAERTGGSVSTLTIQRTQQEDSAVYLCASSLVWGLGTEAFFGQGTRLTVV.

V usage is TRBV6-5 and J usage is TRBJ2-7; 11 bases map to TRBD2. The V and J ends lost 6 bases and 4 bases, in that order; junction bases with no gene match: 5. CDR3 length equals 14 residues. Germline CDR1 MNHEY, CDR2 SVGAGI. CDR3 DNA sequence: TGTGCCAGCAGCCAGGGACTAGCGGCTTACGAGCAGTACTTC. Protein product: CASSQGLAAYEQYF.

This clone showed up just once. The chain has TRBV19 and TRBJ2-7, with 9 bases fitting TRBD2. The CDR3 is 15 amino acids. Germline-derived CDR1 and CDR2 are LNHDA and SQIVND (reference sequence). V shed 3 bases, J shed 3 bases, and the junction held 6 bases outside the gene matches. The CDR3 DNA reads as TGTGCCAGTAGTATCGGAGCGGGAGGACTCTACGAGCAGTACTTC. Translated: CASSIGAGGLYEQYF. The whole variable domain, remainder taken from reference TRBV19 and TRBJ2-7, is DGGITQSPKYLFRKEGQNVTLSCEQNLNHDAMYWYRQDPGQGLRLIYYSQIVNDFQKGDIAEGYSVSREKKESFPLTVTSAQKNPTAFYLCASSIGAGGLYEQYFGPGTRLTVT.

The rearrangement uses TRBV6-5 and TRBJ2-7; D is perhaps TRBD1 (5 bases). Trimming cost V 7 bases and J 0 bases, with 13 bases left between them. CDR3 size: 14 residues. Per germline, CDR1 MNHEY and CDR2 SVGAGI. The DNA for the CDR3 is TGTGCCAGCAAAAGGGGCTCGGTCTCCTACGAGCAGTACTTC. Amino acid sequence: CASKRGSVSYEQYF.

This clone has only a few counts. The chain carries TRBV5-1 and TRBJ1-5; 7 bases are a match to TRBD1. Germline V gives CDR1 SGHRS, CDR2 YFSETQ. Losses at the gene ends were 5 bases for V and 3 bases for J; bases not matched to a gene: 2. The CDR3 covers 13 residues. The CDR3 region is CASRTGVNQPQHF. CDR3 bases: TGCGCCAGCAGAACAGGGGTCAATCAGCCCCAGCATTTT.

This clone appeared a single time. The chain is built from TRBV30 and TRBJ1-2; 8 bases line up with TRBD1. Trimming took 2 bases from V and 7 from J; bases not matched to a gene: 9. Germline V gene lookup returns CDR1 GTSNPN and CDR2 SVGIG (reference sequence). The CDR3 is 14 amino acids. CDR3 sequence: CAWSTPTGVGGYTF. CDR3 DNA: TGTGCCTGGAGTACCCCGACAGGGGTGGGTGGCTACACCTTC.

This chain joins TRBV24-1 and TRBJ1-4, with D perhaps matching TRBD1 (6 bases). This CDR3 spans 14 amino acids. CDR1 and CDR2 (germline): KGHDR, SFDVKD. The V and J ends lost 6 bases and 5 bases respectively, with 12 bases between them. The CDR3: CATSKTGQNEKLFF. The DNA for the CDR3 is TGTGCCACCAGTAAAACAGGGCAGAATGAAAAACTGTTTTTT.

The chain has TRBV7-8 and TRBJ2-5, with 10 nucleotides matching TRBD2. J was trimmed by 2 bases and V by 5 bases; bases with no gene match: 5. The CDR3 extends over 15 amino acids. Germline V gene data show CDR1 as SGHVS and CDR2 as FQNEAQ. This CDR3 is CASSTSGAIQETQYF. The CDR3 coding sequence is TGTGCCAGCAGCACTAGCGGGGCAATACAAGAGACCCAGTACTTC.

The V and J genes are TRBV10-3 and TRBJ1-1; unclear D gene. Germline V gene sequence: CDR1 ENHRY, CDR2 SYGVKD. The V end was cut by 4 bases, the J end by 7 bases, with 10 bases between. The CDR3 sequence is 12 residues long. The CDR3: CAISGESGEAFF. CDR3 bases: TGTGCCATCAGTGGGGAAAGCGGTGAAGCTTTCTTT.

The rearrangement links TRBV5-6 to TRBJ2-2; maybe TRBD2 (6 bases). The V gene lost 4 bases and the J gene lost 1 base, with 11 bases spanning the gap. Per germline, CDR1 SGHDT and CDR2 YYEEEE. CDR3 length: 15 residues. The CDR3 loop is CASSHWGENTGELFF. The CDR3 nucleotides are TGTGCCAGCAGCCACTGGGGGGAGAACACCGGGGAGCTGTTTTTT.

The chain couples TRBV9 to TRBJ1-4, with a tentative D call TRBD1 (5 bases). This CDR3 is 16 amino acids long. The V end lost 1 base, the J end lost 10 bases, and 20 bases lay between the germline ends. Looked up from germline, CDR1 is SGDLS and CDR2 is YYNGEE. The DNA of the CDR3 is TGTGCCAGCAGCGTAACCAGAGACGCAGGGTCCGGAAAACTGTTTTTT. This encodes CASSVTRDAGSGKLFF.

This clone was observed a handful of times. CDR3 sequence (DNA): TGCGCCAGCAGCCAAGAACCCCATCGAACAGGGATTAGCACAGATACGCAGTATTTT. Its translation: CASSQEPHRTGISTDTQYF. The chain combines TRBV4-1 with TRBJ2-3; D is possibly TRBD1 (6 bases). V lost 0 bases and J 0 bases, leaving 19 bases between the germline ends. The germline CDR1 and CDR2 sequences are MGHRA and YSYEKL. The CDR3 is made up of 19 amino acids.

This chain links TRBV4-1 with TRBJ2-3; 10 nucleotides align to TRBD2. CDR3 length: 16 residues. Germline loops: CDR1 MGHRA, CDR2 YSYEKL. Trimming took 4 bases from V and 5 from J; bases not matched to a gene: 9. This CDR3 is CASSRPSGRILDTQYF. CDR3 DNA: TGCGCCAGCAGCCGACCTAGCGGGAGAATCTTAGATACGCAGTATTTT.

The V and J genes are TRBV9 and TRBJ2-1; 7 bases map to TRBD2. J gave up 2 bases and V 0 bases, and 2 bases lay outside the gene matches. This CDR3 comprises 15 residues. From germline, CDR1 is SGDLS and CDR2 YYNGEE. The CDR3 DNA follows: TGTGCCAGCAGCGTAGGGACTAGAGCCTACAATGAGCAGTTCTTC. Protein sequence: CASSVGTRAYNEQFF.